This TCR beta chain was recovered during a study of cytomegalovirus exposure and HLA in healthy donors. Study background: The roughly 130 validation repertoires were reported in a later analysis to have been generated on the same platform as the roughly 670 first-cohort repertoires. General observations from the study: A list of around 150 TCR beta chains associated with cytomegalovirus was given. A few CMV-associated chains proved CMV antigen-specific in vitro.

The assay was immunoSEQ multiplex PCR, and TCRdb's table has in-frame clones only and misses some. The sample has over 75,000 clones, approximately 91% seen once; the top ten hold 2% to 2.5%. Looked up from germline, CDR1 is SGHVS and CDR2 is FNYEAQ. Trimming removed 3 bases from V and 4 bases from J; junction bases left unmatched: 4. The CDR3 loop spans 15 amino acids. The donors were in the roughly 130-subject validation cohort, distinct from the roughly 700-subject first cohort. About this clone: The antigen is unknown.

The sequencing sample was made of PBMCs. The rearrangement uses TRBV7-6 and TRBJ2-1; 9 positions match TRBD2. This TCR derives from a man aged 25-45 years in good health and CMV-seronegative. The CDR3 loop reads CASSFAGGPYNEQFF. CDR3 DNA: TGTGCCAGCAGCTTCGCGGGGGGGCCGTACAATGAGCAGTTCTTC.